This T cell receptor beta chain was captured in a study of technical replicates of blood from several donors. Clones were sequenced by immunoSEQ multiplex PCR, and TCRdb holds only the in-frame ones, with some missing. The data hold tens of thousands of clones, with approximately 91% observed a single time. Germline lookup yields CDR1 LNHDA and CDR2 SQIVND (reference sequence). Losses at the gene ends were 5 bases for V and 0 bases for J; bases not matched to a gene: 7. The CDR3 length is 16 residues. V gene TRBV19 combines with J gene TRBJ2-3; 8 nucleotides agree with TRBD1. Specimen: T cells isolated from PBMCs. This clonotype originated in a human donor in good health. Some clones in this sample may be carry-over from other donors' samples. CDR3 bases: TGTGCCAGTAGTGTTGGACAGGGCCCGAGCACAGATACGCAGTATTTT. This gives the protein CASSVGQGPSTDTQYF.